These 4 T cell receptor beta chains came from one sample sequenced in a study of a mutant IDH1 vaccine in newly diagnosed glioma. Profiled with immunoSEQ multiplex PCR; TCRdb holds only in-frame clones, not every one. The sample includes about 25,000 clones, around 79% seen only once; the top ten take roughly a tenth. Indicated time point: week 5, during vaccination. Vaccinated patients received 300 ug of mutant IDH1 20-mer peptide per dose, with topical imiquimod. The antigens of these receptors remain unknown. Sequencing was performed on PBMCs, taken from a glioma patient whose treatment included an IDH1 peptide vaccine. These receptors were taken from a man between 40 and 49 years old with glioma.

The CDR3 nucleotides read TGCGCCAGCGGACAGGGGGCGAGGAACATTCAGTACTTC. It yields the protein CASGQGARNIQYF. The chain recombines TRBV5-1 with TRBJ2-4; 11 nucleotides line up with TRBD1. Germline CDR1 and CDR2: SGHRS and YFSETQ. This CDR3 has 13 amino acids. Unmatched junction bases numbered 4, after V lost 7 bases and J lost 7 bases.

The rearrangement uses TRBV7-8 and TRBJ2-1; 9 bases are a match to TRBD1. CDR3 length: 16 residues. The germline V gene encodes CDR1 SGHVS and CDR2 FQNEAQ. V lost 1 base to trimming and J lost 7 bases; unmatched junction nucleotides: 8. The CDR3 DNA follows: TGTGCCAGCAGCTTAGAATACAGGGGGCGCCGGAATGAGCAGTTCTTC. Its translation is CASSLEYRGRRNEQFF.

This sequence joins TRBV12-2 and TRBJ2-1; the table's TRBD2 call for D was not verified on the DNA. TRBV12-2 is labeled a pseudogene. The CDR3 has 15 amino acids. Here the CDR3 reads CASRLWTSGHNEQFF. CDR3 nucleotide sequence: TGTGCAAGTCGCTTGTGGACTAGCGGCCACAATGAGCAGTTCTTC.

The CDR3 bases are TGTGCCAGCAGTTTGCCAGGATCGCAAGAGACCCAGTACTTC. Translating gives CASSLPGSQETQYF. This chain joins TRBV6-6 and TRBJ2-5, with no clear D. Germline V lookup: CDR1 MNHNY, CDR2 SVGAGI (reference sequence). V was cut by 4 bases and J by 2 bases, with 11 bases left in between. The CDR3 runs 14 residues.